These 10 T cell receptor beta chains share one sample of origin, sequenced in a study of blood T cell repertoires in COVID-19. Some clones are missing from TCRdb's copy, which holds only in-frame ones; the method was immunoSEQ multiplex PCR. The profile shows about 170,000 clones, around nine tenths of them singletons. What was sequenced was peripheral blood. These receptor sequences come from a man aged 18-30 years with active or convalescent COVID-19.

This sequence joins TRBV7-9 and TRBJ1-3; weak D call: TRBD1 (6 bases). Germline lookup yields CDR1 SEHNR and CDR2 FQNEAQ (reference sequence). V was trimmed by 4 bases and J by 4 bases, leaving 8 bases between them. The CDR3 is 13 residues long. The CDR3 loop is CASSYGTGNTIYF. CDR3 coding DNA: TGTGCCAGCAGCTACGGGACAGGAAACACCATATATTTT.

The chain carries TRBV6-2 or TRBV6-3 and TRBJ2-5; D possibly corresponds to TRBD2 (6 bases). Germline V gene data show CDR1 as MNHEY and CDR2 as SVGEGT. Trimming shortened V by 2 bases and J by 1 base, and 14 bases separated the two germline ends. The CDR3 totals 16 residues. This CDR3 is CASSYQLGGIQETQYF. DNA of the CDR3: TGTGCCAGCAGTTACCAACTTGGGGGGATCCAAGAGACCCAGTACTTC.

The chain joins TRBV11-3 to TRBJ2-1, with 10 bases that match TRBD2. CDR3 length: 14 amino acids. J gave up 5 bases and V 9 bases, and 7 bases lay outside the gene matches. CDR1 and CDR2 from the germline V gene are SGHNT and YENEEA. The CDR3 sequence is CASQGTSVNNEQFF. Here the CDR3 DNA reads TGTGCCAGTCAAGGGACTAGCGTAAACAATGAGCAGTTCTTC.

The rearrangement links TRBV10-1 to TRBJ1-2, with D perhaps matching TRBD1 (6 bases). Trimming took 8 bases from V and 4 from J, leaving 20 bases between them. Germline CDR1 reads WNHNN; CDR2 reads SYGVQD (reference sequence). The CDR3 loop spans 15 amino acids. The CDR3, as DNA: TGCGCCAGCGGGGGCGGACGGTTGCAATTCTATGGCTACACCTTC. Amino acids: CASGGGRLQFYGYTF.

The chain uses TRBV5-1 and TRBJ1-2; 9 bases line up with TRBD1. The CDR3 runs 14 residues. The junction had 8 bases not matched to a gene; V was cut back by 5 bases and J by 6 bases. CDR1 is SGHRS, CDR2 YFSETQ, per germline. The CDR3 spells CASSSQGALNGYTF. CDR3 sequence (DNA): TGCGCCAGCAGTTCACAGGGGGCGTTGAATGGCTACACCTTC.

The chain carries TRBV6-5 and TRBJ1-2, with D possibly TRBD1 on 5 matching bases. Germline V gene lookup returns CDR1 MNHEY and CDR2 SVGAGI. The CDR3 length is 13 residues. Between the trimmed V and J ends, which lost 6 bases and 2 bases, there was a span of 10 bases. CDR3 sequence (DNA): TGTGCCAGCAGGTCGGGACTGAACTATGGCTACACCTTC. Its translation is CASRSGLNYGYTF.

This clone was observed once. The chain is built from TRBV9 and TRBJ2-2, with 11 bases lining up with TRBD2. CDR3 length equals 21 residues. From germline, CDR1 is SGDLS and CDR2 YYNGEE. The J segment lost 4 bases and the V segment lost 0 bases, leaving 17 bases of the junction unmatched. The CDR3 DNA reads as TGTGCCAGCAGCGTAGAAAGGGGACTAGCGGAAATGTTGGGGGTCACCGGGGAGCTGTTTTTT. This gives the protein CASSVERGLAEMLGVTGELFF. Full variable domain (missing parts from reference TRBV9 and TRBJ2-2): DSGVTQTPKHLITATGQRVTLRCSPRSGDLSVYWYQQSLDQGLQFLIQYYNGEERAKGNILERFSAQQFPDLHSELNLSSLELGDSALYFCASSVERGLAEMLGVTGELFFGEGSRLTVL.

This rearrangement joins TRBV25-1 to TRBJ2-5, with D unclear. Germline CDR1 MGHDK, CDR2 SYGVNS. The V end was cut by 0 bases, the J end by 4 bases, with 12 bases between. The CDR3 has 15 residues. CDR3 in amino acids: CASSEYAVVRETQYF. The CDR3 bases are TGTGCCAGCAGTGAATATGCGGTGGTTCGAGAGACCCAGTACTTC.

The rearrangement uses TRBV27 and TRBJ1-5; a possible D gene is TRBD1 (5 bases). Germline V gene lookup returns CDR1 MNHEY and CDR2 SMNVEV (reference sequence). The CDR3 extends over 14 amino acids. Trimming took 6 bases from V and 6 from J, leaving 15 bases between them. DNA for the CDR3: TGTGCCAGCAGGTCAGGGTTGGGAATTCAGCCCCAGCATTTT. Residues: CASRSGLGIQPQHF.

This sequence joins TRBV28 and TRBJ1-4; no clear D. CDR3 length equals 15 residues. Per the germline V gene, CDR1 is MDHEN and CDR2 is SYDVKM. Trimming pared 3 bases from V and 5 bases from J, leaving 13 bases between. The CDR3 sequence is CASSLERQTNEKLFF. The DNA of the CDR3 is TGTGCCAGCAGTTTGGAGCGGCAGACCAATGAAAAACTGTTTTTT. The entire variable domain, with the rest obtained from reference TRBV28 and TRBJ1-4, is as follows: DVKVTQSSRYLVKRTGEKVFLECVQDMDHENMFWYRQDPGLGLRLIYFSYDVKMKEKGDIPEGYSVSREKKERFSLILESASTNQTSMYLCASSLERQTNEKLFFGSGTQLSVL.